This T cell receptor (beta chain) originates from a study of blood T cell repertoires in COVID-19. Study in general: PBMCs, B-cell-depleted T cells, or T cells provided the cDNA or gDNA that made up the material.

There are 14 residues in the CDR3. The germline gives CDR1 MNHNS, CDR2 SASEGT. V lost 4 bases to trimming and J lost 6 bases; unmatched junction nucleotides: 4. A Seattle source enrolled patients during active infection and followed them longitudinally. Profiled with immunoSEQ multiplex PCR; TCRdb holds only in-frame clones, not every one. The data hold around 150,000 clones, with 92% observed a single time. This chain uses TRBV6-1 with TRBJ2-2, with 8 bases that match TRBD1. The origin of this receptor is a man aged 25-45 years with COVID-19, enrolled during active disease. The sequenced material came from peripheral blood. The CDR3 loop is CASSGQGSAGELFF. In DNA form, the CDR3 reads TGTGCCAGCAGTGGACAGGGGTCGGCCGGGGAGCTGTTTTTT.